The 31 T cell receptor beta chains presented below share a single source sample, sequenced in a study of cytomegalovirus exposure and HLA in healthy donors. The PCR was carried out with 60 Vbeta primers and 13 Jbeta primers. The protocol was immunoSEQ multiplex PCR, while the TCRdb copy is restricted to in-frame clones and leaves out a portion. Of some 200,000 clones in the sample, less than 80% were seen once. The source material was PBMCs. Every receptor here comes from a girl aged 2 to 10 in good health and CMV-seronegative.

V and J are TRBV5-1 and TRBJ1-2, with 7 bases lining up with TRBD1. CDR3 length equals 13 residues. Germline CDR1 and CDR2: SGHRS and YFSETQ. With 1 base clipped from V and 6 bases from J, the junction kept 3 bases outside the gene matches. CDR3 DNA: TGCGCCAGCAGCTTGTCTCAGGGGGATGGCTACACCTTC. Translation gives CASSLSQGDGYTF.

The genes are TRBV5-1 and TRBJ1-1; TRBD1 matches 9 bases. The CDR3 spans 12 residues. J was trimmed by 6 bases and V by 3 bases; bases with no gene match: 0. Germline values: CDR1 SGHRS, CDR2 YFSETQ. CDR3 amino acids: CASSWTGAEAFF. For the CDR3, the DNA is TGCGCCAGCAGCTGGACAGGGGCTGAAGCTTTCTTT.

The chain is built from TRBV19 and TRBJ1-1, with a tentative D call TRBD1 (5 bases). Germline lookup yields CDR1 LNHDA and CDR2 SQIVND (reference sequence). CDR3 length: 16 amino acids. Trimming left V 6 bases short and J 0 bases short, with 17 bases between. CDR3 sequence reads: CASSPVAGKMNTEAFF. CDR3 DNA: TGTGCCAGTAGCCCGGTAGCAGGGAAAATGAACACTGAAGCTTTCTTT.

The genes are TRBV5-4 and TRBJ1-4, with D tentatively TRBD1 (5 bases). Trimming cost V 4 bases and J 6 bases, with 13 bases left between them. CDR1 SGHNT and CDR2 YYREEE come from the germline V gene (reference sequence). The CDR3 sequence is 14 residues long. CDR3 nucleotides: TGTGCCAGCAGCGACAGTGCTCAGGATGAAAAACTGTTTTTT. Translated, it gives CASSDSAQDEKLFF.

The chain has TRBV19 and TRBJ2-7, with D maybe TRBD2 (5 bases). The CDR3 runs 13 residues. CDR1 LNHDA and CDR2 SQIVND come from the germline V gene (reference sequence). Trimming removed 0 bases at V and 4 bases at J, with 7 bases between. The CDR3 spells CASSIDRGYEQYF. As DNA, the CDR3 is TGTGCCAGTAGTATAGATCGGGGTTACGAGCAGTACTTC.

This clone has a single count. The V call is TRBV6-5, the J call TRBJ1-4; unclear D gene. CDR1 is MNHEY and CDR2 is SVGAGI in the germline V gene. CDR3 size: 15 residues. Trimming removed 4 bases at V and 0 bases at J, with 9 bases between. CDR3 DNA: TGTGCCAGCAGTTTCAGCGCGGCAACTAATGAAAAACTGTTTTTT. It encodes CASSFSAATNEKLFF.

The rearrangement uses TRBV4-1 and TRBJ2-5, with 8 bases identical to TRBD2. The CDR3 length is 17 residues. V lost 0 bases to trimming and J lost 4 bases; unmatched junction nucleotides: 10. Germline-derived CDR1 and CDR2 are MGHRA and YSYEKL. The CDR3 DNA reads TGCGCCAGCAGCCAAGATTGGCGGGCGGGGGGCTCAGAGACCCAGTACTTC. It yields the protein CASSQDWRAGGSETQYF.

The rearrangement uses TRBV19 and TRBJ2-1; 7 positions agree with TRBD2. This CDR3 contains 17 residues. V lost 3 bases and J lost 0; bases outside the gene matches: 8. Germline V CDR1 and CDR2: LNHDA, SQIVND (reference sequence). CDR3 coding DNA: TGTGCCAGTAGTATCGCTAGCGGTGGTAGCTCCTACAATGAGCAGTTCTTC. Amino acids: CASSIASGGSSYNEQFF.

J is TRBJ1-2 and V is TRBV5-1; D gene ambiguous. This CDR3 has 12 amino acids. Trimming cost V 0 bases and J 8 bases, with 8 bases left between them. CDR1 is SGHRS, CDR2 YFSETQ, per germline. CDR3 sequence reads: CASSLVGEGYTF. CDR3 sequence (DNA): TGCGCCAGCAGCTTGGTCGGGGAGGGCTACACCTTC. Based on the CDR3 plus reference TRBV5-1 and TRBJ1-2, the full variable domain is KAGVTQTPRYLIKTRGQQVTLSCSPISGHRSVSWYQQTPGQGLQFLFEYFSETQRNKGNFPGRFSGRQFSNSRSEMNVSTLELGDSALYLCASSLVGEGYTFGSGTRLTVV.

V gene TRBV14 combines with J gene TRBJ1-6; D might be TRBD1 (5 bases). This CDR3 is built from 14 residues. V lost 2 bases to trimming and J lost 9 bases, with 11 bases between them. Looked up from germline, CDR1 is SGHDN and CDR2 is FVKESK. The CDR3 DNA is TGTGCCAGCAGCCAACGCCAGGGAAGTTCACCCCTCCACTTT. It translates to CASSQRQGSSPLHF.

The chain couples TRBV1 to TRBJ1-2; TRBD1, as called in the table, went unchecked against the DNA. TRBV1 is recorded as a pseudogene. CDR3 size: 13 residues. CDR3 nucleotide sequence: TGCACCAGCAGCCAACACCCAGACAGGGTAGGGACCTTC. Its translation: CTSSQHPDRVGTF.

Concerning this clone: This sample also contains other DNA sequences that code for the same CDR3. The chain couples TRBV15 to TRBJ2-7, with no clear D. V lost 0 bases and J 2 bases, leaving 5 bases between the germline ends. Germline V CDR1 and CDR2: LNHNV, YYDKDF (reference sequence). There are 13 residues in the CDR3. CDR3: CATSRDLAYEQYF. The DNA for the CDR3 is TGTGCCACCAGCAGAGATCTTGCCTACGAGCAGTACTTC. Complete variable domain (other parts from reference TRBV15 and TRBJ2-7): DAMVIQNPRYQVTQFGKPVTLSCSQTLNHNVMYWYQQKSSQAPKLLFHYYDKDFNNEADTPDNFQSRRPNTSFCFLDIRSPGLGDTAMYLCATSRDLAYEQYFGPGTRLTVT.

The chain has TRBV4-1 and TRBJ1-5; D gene uncertain. The length of the CDR3 is 15 residues. V was clipped by 0 bases and J by 5 bases, with 11 bases between them. CDR1 MGHRA and CDR2 YSYEKL come from the germline V gene. CDR3 nucleotides: TGCGCCAGCAGCCAAGATTCAAGCGGGCATCAGCCCCAGCATTTT. Amino acids: CASSQDSSGHQPQHF.

The chain joins TRBV19 to TRBJ1-1, with D possibly TRBD1 on 6 matching bases. The CDR3 runs to 13 residues. V dropped 6 bases and J dropped 1 base, with 9 bases sitting between them. Germline CDR1 is LNHDA and CDR2 is SQIVND (reference sequence). The CDR3, as DNA: TGTGCCAGTAGGATCAGGGGGAACACTGAAGCTTTCTTT. Translated: CASRIRGNTEAFF.

V and J are TRBV7-8 and TRBJ2-2; TRBD2 aligns across 7 bases. This CDR3 contains 16 residues. Trimming at V came to 3 bases and at J to 0 bases, leaving 4 bases not matched to a gene. Germline V gene lookup returns CDR1 SGHVS and CDR2 FQNEAQ. In DNA, the CDR3 is TGTGCCAGCAGCTTTCTGAGCGGGGCGAACACCGGGGAGCTGTTTTTT. Protein sequence: CASSFLSGANTGELFF.

This chain joins TRBV5-6 and TRBJ2-5, with D uncertain. The DNA end favors TRBJ2-7, so the J call may be wrong. Germline values: CDR1 SGHDT, CDR2 YYEEEE. The CDR3 is made up of 13 amino acids. The CDR3: CASSPKLSYEQYF. CDR3 nucleotides: TGTGCCAGCAGCCCGAAACTCTCCTACGAGCAGTACTTC.

This sequence joins TRBV7-3 and TRBJ2-5; 14 bases agree with TRBD2. Germline V CDR1 and CDR2: SGHTA, FQGTGA. After removal of 5 bases from V and 0 bases from J, the junction contained 5 bases not matched to a gene. The CDR3 is 17 amino acids. The CDR3: CASSPGTSGGYQETQYF. The CDR3 DNA reads TGTGCCAGCAGCCCTGGGACTAGCGGGGGCTACCAAGAGACCCAGTACTTC.

The V and J genes are TRBV10-3 and TRBJ2-3; 7 nucleotides line up with TRBD2. CDR3 length: 15 amino acids. Unmatched junction bases numbered 8, after V lost 6 bases and J lost 2 bases. Germline V gene lookup returns CDR1 ENHRY and CDR2 SYGVKD. The CDR3 is CAISELGTITDTQYF. DNA of the CDR3: TGTGCCATCAGCGAACTCGGGACTATCACAGATACGCAGTATTTT.

The chain joins TRBV9 to TRBJ2-1; TRBD2 aligns across 7 bases. Trimming removed 0 bases from V and 4 bases from J; junction bases left unmatched: 4. The CDR3 length is 15 residues. Germline CDR1 is SGDLS and CDR2 is YYNGEE. CDR3 residues: CASSVASSGYNEQFF. The DNA of the CDR3 is TGTGCCAGCAGCGTAGCTTCTAGCGGTTACAATGAGCAGTTCTTC.

As for this clone: A read error may account for a junction end that differs from germline. The gene calls are TRBV5-4 and TRBJ1-1; D unclear. The CDR3 sequence is 14 residues long. Germline V lookup: CDR1 SGHNT, CDR2 YYREEE (reference sequence). This chain's CDR3 is CASGLGGSNTEAFF. In DNA, the CDR3 is TGTGCCAGCGGCTTGGGCGGGTCGAACACTGAAGCTTTCTTT.

V usage is TRBV13 and J usage is TRBJ2-1; the match to TRBD2 covers 14 bases. Germline values: CDR1 PRHDT, CDR2 FYEKMQ (reference sequence). The CDR3 contains 18 residues. The V and J ends lost 1 base and 9 bases, in that order; junction bases with no gene match: 11. The CDR3 sequence is CASSLATKPGLAGVEQFF. In nucleotides, the CDR3 is TGTGCCAGCAGCTTAGCCACGAAACCGGGACTAGCGGGAGTTGAGCAGTTCTTC. The complete variable domain, with remaining parts taken from reference TRBV13 and TRBJ2-1, reads AAGVIQSPRHLIKEKRETATLKCYPIPRHDTVYWYQQGPGQDPQFLISFYEKMQSDKGSIPDRFSAQQFSDYHSELNMSSLELGDSALYFCASSLATKPGLAGVEQFFGPGTRLTVL.

On this clone itself: This sample includes further DNA sequences coding for the same CDR3. The J gene is TRBJ1-6, the V gene TRBV7-2, with TRBD1 matching over 7 bases. This CDR3 is built from 14 residues. CDR1 is SGHTA and CDR2 is FQGNSA in the germline V gene. V lost 6 bases to trimming and J lost 13 bases; unmatched junction nucleotides: 12. In DNA form, the CDR3 reads TGTGCCAGCAGGTTGGGACAGACGAGATCGCCCCTCCACTTT. It is translated as CASRLGQTRSPLHF.

This clone was detected a few times. V usage is TRBV5-6 and J usage is TRBJ2-1; 7 nucleotides align to TRBD2. The CDR3 runs to 17 residues. The junction had 10 bases not matched to a gene; V was cut back by 1 base and J by 3 bases. The V gene's germline CDR1 is SGHDT and CDR2 YYEEEE. The CDR3 DNA sequence: TGTGCCAGCAGCTTGTCGTTAGGCGGGAGCGTCTACAATGAGCAGTTCTTC. It codes for CASSLSLGGSVYNEQFF.

This chain connects TRBV10-1 to TRBJ2-1; D ambiguous. The germline gives CDR1 WNHNN, CDR2 SYGVQD (reference sequence). This CDR3 has 13 residues. With 3 bases removed from V and 4 bases from J, the gap between germline ends came to 7 bases. The CDR3: CASSENQYNEQFF. The CDR3 DNA reads TGCGCCAGCAGTGAAAACCAGTACAATGAGCAGTTCTTC.

V gene TRBV5-6 combines with J gene TRBJ1-2; no definite D call. The CDR3 runs to 11 residues. Germline V gene lookup returns CDR1 SGHDT and CDR2 YYEEEE. V was cut by 6 bases and J by 7 bases, with 10 bases left in between. This CDR3 is CASNGESGYTF. CDR3 in DNA: TGTGCCAGCAACGGGGAATCTGGCTACACCTTC.

This clone was seen a few times. Relative to the germline gene, one junction end is altered; a read error may explain this. V usage is TRBV2 and J usage is TRBJ2-7; D is ambiguous. This CDR3 is built from 13 residues. Germline CDR1 and CDR2: SNHLY and FYNNEI. The CDR3 is CASREALSYEQYF. CDR3 DNA sequence: TGTGCCAGCAGGGAAGCCCTATCCTACGAGCAGTACTTC.

The table lists this clone with a few counts. J is TRBJ1-2 and V is TRBV7-9; TRBD1 agrees at 9 bases. The CDR3 is made up of 17 amino acids. J was trimmed by 4 bases and V by 5 bases; bases with no gene match: 14. Germline assignment: CDR1 SEHNR and CDR2 FQNEAQ (reference sequence). The CDR3 coding sequence is TGTGCCAGCAGCCTGGGGCTTAAGGACAGGGGAGGCTATGGCTACACCTTC. This encodes CASSLGLKDRGGYGYTF.

The chain carries TRBV18 and TRBJ2-7; D gene unclear. The germline V gene encodes CDR1 KGHSH and CDR2 LQKENI. V was shortened by 5 bases and J by 5 bases, with 7 bases between the two germline ends. This CDR3 has 11 residues. CDR3 coding DNA: TGTGCCAGCTCATTATCGGACGAGCAGTACTTC. Its protein is CASSLSDEQYF.

The chain recombines TRBV6-1 with TRBJ1-2, with 11 bases identical to TRBD1. This CDR3 comprises 15 residues. With 6 bases clipped from V and 5 bases from J, the junction kept 8 bases outside the gene matches. Germline V lookup: CDR1 MNHNS, CDR2 SASEGT. The CDR3 DNA follows: TGTGCCAGCAGAAGGACAGGGGGCGCTTGGTATGGCTACACCTTC. Protein sequence: CASRRTGGAWYGYTF.

This clone appeared a few times. J is TRBJ2-2 and V is TRBV5-4; D possibly corresponds to TRBD2 (6 bases). The germline V gene encodes CDR1 SGHNT and CDR2 YYREEE (reference sequence). V lost 7 bases to trimming and J lost 8 bases, with 9 bases between them. The CDR3 loop spans 11 amino acids. CDR3 DNA sequence: TGTGCCAGCGGGAGGTTGGGGGAGCTGTTTTTT. Translating it yields CASGRLGELFF.

The chain couples TRBV11-2 to TRBJ2-7; a possible D gene is TRBD2 (5 bases). The germline gives CDR1 SGHAT, CDR2 FQNNGV. CDR3 length: 15 residues. Trimming left V 5 bases short and J 5 bases short, with 19 bases between. The CDR3 loop is CASSRSGSMSDEQYF. The CDR3 bases are TGTGCCAGCAGCCGGTCGGGGAGCATGAGCGACGAGCAGTACTTC.